This T cell receptor (beta chain) was profiled in a study of metastatic and nonmetastatic thyroid tumors. The wider study: The study looked at repertoires side by side in blood and in tumor or nodule tissue from malignant and benign thyroid patients.

The CDR3 covers 11 residues. V lost 6 bases and J lost 0, with 3 bases in between. Germline V lookup: CDR1 MDHEN, CDR2 SYDVKM. General study points: Malignant tumors reportedly showed significantly higher TCR beta diversity than benign nodules in both blood and tumor.

The authors' processing: Researchers built a distant-metastasis classifier for papillary thyroid cancer that drew on CDR3 differences across clinicopathological groups. TCRdb reassembled clones from the PCR reads with MiXCR. In this record, the V and J calls reflect TCRdb's handling and not the investigators' own analysis. The table includes around 42,000 clones, 9% to 13% detected once. No treatment had been given to any patient before thyroid surgery. This clone ranks as medium-sized. As yet, its antigen is unknown. The rearrangement joins TRBV28 to TRBJ2-7, with D unresolved. The sequenced sample consisted of blood. The sequence was collected from a male donor with papillary thyroid cancer or a benign thyroid nodule (not recorded which). Some clones in this sample may be carry-over from other donors' samples. The CDR3 bases are TGTGCCAGCAGCACCTCCTACGAGCAGTACTTC. This encodes CASSTSYEQYF.